This T cell receptor beta chain was retrieved from a study of shared clonotypes between healthy human individuals. The wider study: The cohort comprised a couple of women and three men. Their ages spanned 18 to 49 years. Donors had three CD4 naive, three CD4 memory, two CD8 naive and one CD8 memory plate apiece.

The genomic DNA of each subset was split evenly across several immunoSEQ plates. Assay: immunoSEQ multiplex PCR; the TCRdb copy retains only in-frame clones and omits some. The table shows more than 1,200,000 clones, with 98% occurring only once. CDR3 size: 13 residues. Trimming removed 4 bases from V and 9 bases from J, with 16 bases in between. Germline CDR1 reads SQVTM; CDR2 reads ANQGSEA. The chain recombines TRBV29-1 with TRBJ2-1, with D perhaps TRBD2 (6 bases). Specimen: naive CD4+ T cells sorted from blood. Subset reported: CD45RA+ positively selected. The sequence was collected from a young man in good health. The CDR3 DNA reads TGCAGCGTTGGCGGGGTTCTCTCGGGTGAGCAGTTCTTC. Translation: CSVGGVLSGEQFF.